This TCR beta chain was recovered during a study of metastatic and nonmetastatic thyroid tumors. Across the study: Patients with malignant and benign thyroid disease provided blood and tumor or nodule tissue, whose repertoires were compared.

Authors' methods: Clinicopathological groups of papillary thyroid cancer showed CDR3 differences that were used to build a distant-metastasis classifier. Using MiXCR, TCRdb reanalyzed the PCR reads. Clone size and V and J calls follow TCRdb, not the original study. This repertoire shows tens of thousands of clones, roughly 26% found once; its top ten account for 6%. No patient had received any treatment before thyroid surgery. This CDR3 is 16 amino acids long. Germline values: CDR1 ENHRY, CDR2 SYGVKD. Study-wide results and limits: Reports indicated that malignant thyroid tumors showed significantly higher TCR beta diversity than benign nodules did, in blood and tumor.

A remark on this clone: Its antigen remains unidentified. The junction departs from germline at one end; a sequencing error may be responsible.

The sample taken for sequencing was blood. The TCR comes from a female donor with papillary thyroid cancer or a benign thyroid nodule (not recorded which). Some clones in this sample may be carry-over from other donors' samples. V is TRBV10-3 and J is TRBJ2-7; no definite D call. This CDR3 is CAIIAGPVQSSDEQYF. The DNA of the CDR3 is TGTGCCATCATTGCAGGACCGGTACAGAGCTCCGACGAGCAGTACTTC.